This T cell receptor beta chain derives from a study of shared clonotypes between healthy human individuals. About the research overall: Donors consisted of a couple of women and three men between 18 and 49. Study-level findings and limits: A generally larger estimated richness was seen in naive subsets than in memory subsets.

The V end lost 2 bases, the J end lost 1 base, and 3 bases lay between the germline ends. In germline, CDR1 is MNHEY, CDR2 SMNVEV (reference sequence). The CDR3 has 13 amino acids. TCRdb keeps only in-frame clones here, not all; method: immunoSEQ multiplex PCR. The table records about 2.1 million clones, 85% to 95% of them present only once. Only CD45RO-negative cells positively selected for CCR7 counted as naive CD8 cells, so terminally differentiated effector memory CD45RA+ cells were excluded. Comment on this clone: Its antigen is not known. This CDR3 is also generated by other DNA sequences in the sample.

Sequenced: naive CD8+ T cells from PBMCs. The clonotype originates from a man aged 18 to 29 in good health. Some clones in this sample may be carry-over from other donors' samples. The rearrangement uses TRBV27 and TRBJ1-5; no clear D gene. CDR3 coding DNA: TGTGCCAGCAGTTTAACGAGCAATCAGCCCCAGCATTTT. Translated: CASSLTSNQPQHF.